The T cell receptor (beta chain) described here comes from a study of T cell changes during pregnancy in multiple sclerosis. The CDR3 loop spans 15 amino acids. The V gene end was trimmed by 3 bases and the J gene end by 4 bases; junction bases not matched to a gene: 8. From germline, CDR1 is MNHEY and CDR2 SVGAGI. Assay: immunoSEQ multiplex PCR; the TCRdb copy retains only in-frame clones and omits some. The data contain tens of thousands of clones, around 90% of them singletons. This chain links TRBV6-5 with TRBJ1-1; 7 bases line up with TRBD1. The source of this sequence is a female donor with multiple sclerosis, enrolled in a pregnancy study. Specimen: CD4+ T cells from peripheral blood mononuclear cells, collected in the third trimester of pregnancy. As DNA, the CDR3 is TGTGCCAGCAGTTATTTGGGGACAGTCTTCACTGAAGCTTTCTTT. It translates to CASSYLGTVFTEAFF.